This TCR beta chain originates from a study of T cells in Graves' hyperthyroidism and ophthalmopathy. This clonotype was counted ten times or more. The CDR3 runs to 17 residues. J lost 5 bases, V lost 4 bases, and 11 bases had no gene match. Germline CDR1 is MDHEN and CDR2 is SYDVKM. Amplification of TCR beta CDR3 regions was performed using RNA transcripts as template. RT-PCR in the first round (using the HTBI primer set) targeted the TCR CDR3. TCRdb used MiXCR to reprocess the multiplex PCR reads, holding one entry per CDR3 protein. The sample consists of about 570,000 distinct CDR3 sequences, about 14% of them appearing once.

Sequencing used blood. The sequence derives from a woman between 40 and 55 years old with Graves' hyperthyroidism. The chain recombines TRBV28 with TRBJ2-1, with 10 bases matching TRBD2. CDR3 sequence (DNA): TGTGCCAGCAGTTCGGATCTAAGCGGGAGGGCCAACAATGAGCAGTTCTTC. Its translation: CASSSDLSGRANNEQFF. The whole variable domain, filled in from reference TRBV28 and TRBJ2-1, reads DVKVTQSSRYLVKRTGEKVFLECVQDMDHENMFWYRQDPGLGLRLIYFSYDVKMKEKGDIPEGYSVSREKKERFSLILESASTNQTSMYLCASSSDLSGRANNEQFFGPGTRLTVL.